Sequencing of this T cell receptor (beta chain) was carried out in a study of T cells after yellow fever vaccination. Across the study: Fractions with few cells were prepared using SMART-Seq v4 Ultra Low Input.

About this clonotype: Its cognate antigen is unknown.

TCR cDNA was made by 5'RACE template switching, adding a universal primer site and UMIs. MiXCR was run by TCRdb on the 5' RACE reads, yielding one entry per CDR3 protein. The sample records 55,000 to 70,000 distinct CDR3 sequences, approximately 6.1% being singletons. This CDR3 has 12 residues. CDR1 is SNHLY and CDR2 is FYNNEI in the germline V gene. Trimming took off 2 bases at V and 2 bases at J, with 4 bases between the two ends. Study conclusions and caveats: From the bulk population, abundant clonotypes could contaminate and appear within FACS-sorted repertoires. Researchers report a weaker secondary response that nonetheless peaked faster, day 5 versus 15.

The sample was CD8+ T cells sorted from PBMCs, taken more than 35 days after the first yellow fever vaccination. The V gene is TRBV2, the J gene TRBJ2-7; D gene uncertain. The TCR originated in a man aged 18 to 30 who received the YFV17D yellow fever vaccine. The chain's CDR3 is CASSESPYEQYF. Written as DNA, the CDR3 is TGTGCCAGCAGTGAATCCCCCTACGAGCAGTACTTC. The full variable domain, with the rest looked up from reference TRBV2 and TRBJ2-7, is EPEVTQTPSHQVTQMGQEVILRCVPISNHLYFYWYRQILGQKVEFLVSFYNNEISEKSEIFDDQFSVERPDGSNFTLKIRSTKLEDSAMYFCASSESPYEQYFGPGTRLTVT.